This T cell receptor (beta chain) was recorded in a study of T cell responses to AZD1222 COVID-19 vaccine. Study results and limitations: Spike-wide coverage was observed for vaccine-associated CD4 TCRs, with dominant responses at 160-218 and 743-854. Donors were mostly white British, more females; clonal diversity possibly underestimated. An increase in Spike-specific TCR breadth and depth was observed after two AZD1222 doses.

Pooled samples include second doses given at about 4 or 12 weeks. As concerns this clone: Its target is not known.

Per the germline V gene, CDR1 is MGHRA and CDR2 is YSYEKL. The CDR3 is 17 residues long. J lost 10 bases, V lost 3 bases, and 11 bases had no gene match. Clones were read by immunoSEQ multiplex PCR, and TCRdb kept only the in-frame ones, dropping some. The data show approximately 270,000 clones, 94% seen once. The gene calls are TRBV4-1 and TRBJ2-1, with 14 bases matching TRBD2. This TCR derives from an adult who received the AZD1222 COVID-19 vaccine. The specimen comprised peripheral blood, sampled 28 days after the second AZD1222 dose. As DNA, the CDR3 is TGCGCCAGCAGCCAGTCGCCTGGACTAGCGGGGGGAGGGGAGCAGTTCTTC. It specifies CASSQSPGLAGGGEQFF.